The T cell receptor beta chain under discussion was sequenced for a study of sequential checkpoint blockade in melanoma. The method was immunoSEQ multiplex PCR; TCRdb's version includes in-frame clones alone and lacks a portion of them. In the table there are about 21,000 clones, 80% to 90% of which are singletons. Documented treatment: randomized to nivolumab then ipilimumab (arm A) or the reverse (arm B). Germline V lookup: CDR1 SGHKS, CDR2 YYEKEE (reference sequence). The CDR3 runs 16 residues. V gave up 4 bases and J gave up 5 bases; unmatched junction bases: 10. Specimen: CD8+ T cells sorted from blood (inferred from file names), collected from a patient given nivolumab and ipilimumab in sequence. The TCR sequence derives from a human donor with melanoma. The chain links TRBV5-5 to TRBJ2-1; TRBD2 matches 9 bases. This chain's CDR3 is CASSPKGRGGNNEQFF. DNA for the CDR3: TGTGCCAGCAGCCCTAAAGGGCGGGGGGGCAACAATGAGCAGTTCTTC.